This entry concerns a single TCR beta chain. Antigen: not known. V was clipped by 0 bases and J by 1 base, with 13 bases between them. The CDR3 is 16 amino acids. The V gene's germline CDR1 is SGDLS and CDR2 YYNGEE. The sample belongs to a study of CD8+CD57+ T cells in acquired aplastic anemia. Study in general: When averaged, DNA from sorted CD4+ and CD8+ cells came to about 2.9 ug.

All sequencing subjects had displayed CD8+CD57+ cell expansion on flow cytometry. Each patient had severe acquired aplastic anemia. Study findings and constraints: Sharing between patients and controls was observed for twenty-nine CD8+ CDR3 sequences.

Template material for TCR beta VDJ and CDR3 profiling consisted of genomic DNA. Using its own MiXCR run on the reads, TCRdb lists one record per CDR3 protein. The data contain some 160,000 distinct CDR3 sequences, around 48% of them singletons. The receptor's source is a human donor with aplastic anemia. Sequencing was done on a sample of sorted CD4+, CD8+, or CD8+CD57+ T cells (not recorded which) from PBMCs. This chain links TRBV9 with TRBJ2-5; TRBD2 is a possible D gene (7 bases). The CDR3 coding sequence is TGTGCCAGCAGCGTAGGAGAGGGAGGGGGCCAAGAGACCCAGTACTTC. Translated, it gives CASSVGEGGGQETQYF.